This TCR beta chain is drawn from a study of CD8+ T cells in alopecia areata. The treatment is: oral pan-JAK inhibitor, 5-10 mg twice daily. A remark on this clone: Its antigen remains unidentified.

Sequencing templates came from extracted RNA that was reverse transcribed into cDNA. Using immunoSEQ multiplex PCR, the repertoire was profiled, and TCRdb retains in-frame clones only, with some absent. The sample has some 100,000 clones; roughly 60% are singletons. The CDR3 spans 14 residues. Trimming cost V 2 bases and J 1 base, with 5 bases left between them. Germline CDR1 SGHAT, CDR2 FQNNGV. The study's findings and limits: Just one nonresponder means the tie between baseline CD8+ expansion and response stays uncertain. Elevated clonality characterized lesional scalp relative to normal scalp, particularly in alopecia totalis/universalis.

The sequenced sample was CD8+ T cells sorted from blood, obtained at roughly week 58, from a patient treated with tofacitinib. The TCR sequence derives from a human donor with alopecia areata. J is TRBJ2-2 and V is TRBV11-2; D not resolved. CDR3 DNA: TGTGCCAGCAGCTTATACAGGAACACCGGGGAGCTGTTTTTT. This gives the protein CASSLYRNTGELFF.